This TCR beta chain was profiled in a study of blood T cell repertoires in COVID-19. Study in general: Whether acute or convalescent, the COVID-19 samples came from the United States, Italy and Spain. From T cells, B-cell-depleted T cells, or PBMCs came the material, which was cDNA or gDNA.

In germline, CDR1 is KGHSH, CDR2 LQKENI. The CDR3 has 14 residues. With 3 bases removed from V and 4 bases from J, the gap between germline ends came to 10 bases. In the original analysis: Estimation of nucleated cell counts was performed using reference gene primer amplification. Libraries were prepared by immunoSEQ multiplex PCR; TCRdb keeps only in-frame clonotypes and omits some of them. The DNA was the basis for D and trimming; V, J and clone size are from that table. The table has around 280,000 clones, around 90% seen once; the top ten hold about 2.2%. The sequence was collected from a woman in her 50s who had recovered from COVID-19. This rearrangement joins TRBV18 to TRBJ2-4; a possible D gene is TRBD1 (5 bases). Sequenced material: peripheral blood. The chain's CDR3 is CASSPGHPKNIQYF. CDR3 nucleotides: TGTGCCAGCTCACCTGGACACCCAAAAAACATTCAGTACTTC.